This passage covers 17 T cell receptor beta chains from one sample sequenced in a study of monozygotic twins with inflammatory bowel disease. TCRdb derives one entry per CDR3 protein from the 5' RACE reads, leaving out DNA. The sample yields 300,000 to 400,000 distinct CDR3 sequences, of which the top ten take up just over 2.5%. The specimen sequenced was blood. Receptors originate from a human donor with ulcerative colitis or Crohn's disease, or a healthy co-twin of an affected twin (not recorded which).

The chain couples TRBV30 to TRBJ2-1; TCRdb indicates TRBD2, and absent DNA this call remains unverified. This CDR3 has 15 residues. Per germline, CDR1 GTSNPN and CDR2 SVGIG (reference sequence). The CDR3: CAWVPLASVHNEQFF.

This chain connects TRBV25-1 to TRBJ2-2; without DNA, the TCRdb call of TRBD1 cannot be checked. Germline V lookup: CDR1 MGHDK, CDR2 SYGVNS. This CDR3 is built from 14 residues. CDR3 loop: CASSERGYTGELFF.

CDR3 in amino acids: CASSSRRGNGELFF. V usage is TRBV5-1 and J usage is TRBJ2-2; TCRdb calls TRBD2, which cannot be checked without DNA. This CDR3 has 14 residues. CDR1 and CDR2 (germline): SGHRS, YFSETQ.

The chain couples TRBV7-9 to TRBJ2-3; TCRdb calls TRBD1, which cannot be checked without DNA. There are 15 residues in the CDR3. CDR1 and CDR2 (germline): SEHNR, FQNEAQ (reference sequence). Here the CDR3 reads CASSFRQDRTDTQYF.

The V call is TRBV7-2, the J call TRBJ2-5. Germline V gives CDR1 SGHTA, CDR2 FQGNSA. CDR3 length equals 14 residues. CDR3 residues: CASSLAGLQETQYF.

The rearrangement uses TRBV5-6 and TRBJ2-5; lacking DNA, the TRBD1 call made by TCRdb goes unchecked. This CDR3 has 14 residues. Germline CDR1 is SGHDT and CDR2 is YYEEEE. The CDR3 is CASSFGQPQETQYF. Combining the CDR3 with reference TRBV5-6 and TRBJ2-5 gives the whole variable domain DAGVTQSPTHLIKTRGQQVTLRCSPKSGHDTVSWYQQALGQGPQFIFQYYEEEERQRGNFPDRFSGHQFPNYSSELNVNALLLGDSALYLCASSFGQPQETQYFGPGTRLLVL.

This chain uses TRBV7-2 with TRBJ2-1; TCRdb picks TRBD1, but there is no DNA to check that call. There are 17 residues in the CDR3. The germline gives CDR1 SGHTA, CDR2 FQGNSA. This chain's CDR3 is CASSLVSTGGLNNEQFF.

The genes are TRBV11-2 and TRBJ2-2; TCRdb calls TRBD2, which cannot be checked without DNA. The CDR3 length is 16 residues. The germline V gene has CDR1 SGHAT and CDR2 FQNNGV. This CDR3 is CASSLAGTSSSGELFF. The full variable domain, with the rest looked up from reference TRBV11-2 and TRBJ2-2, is EAGVAQSPRYKIIEKRQSVAFWCNPISGHATLYWYQQILGQGPKLLIQFQNNGVVDDSQLPKDRFSAERLKGVDSTLKIQPAKLEDSAVYLCASSLAGTSSSGELFFGEGSRLTVL.

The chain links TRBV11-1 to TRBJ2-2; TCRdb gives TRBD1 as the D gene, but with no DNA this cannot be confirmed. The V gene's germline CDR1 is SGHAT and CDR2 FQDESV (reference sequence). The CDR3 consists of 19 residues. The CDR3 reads CASSLALGRGSTNTGELFF.

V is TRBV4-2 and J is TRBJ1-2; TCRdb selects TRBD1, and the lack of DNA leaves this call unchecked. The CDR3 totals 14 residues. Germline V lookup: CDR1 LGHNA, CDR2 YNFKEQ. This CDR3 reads CASSQVGQRYGYTF.

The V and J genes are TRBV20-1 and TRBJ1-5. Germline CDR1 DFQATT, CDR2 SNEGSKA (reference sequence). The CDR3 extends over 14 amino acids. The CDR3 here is CSAAPGLSIQPQHF.

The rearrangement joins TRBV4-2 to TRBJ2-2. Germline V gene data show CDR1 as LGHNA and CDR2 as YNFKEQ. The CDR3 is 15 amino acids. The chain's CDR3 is CASSQATANTGELFF.

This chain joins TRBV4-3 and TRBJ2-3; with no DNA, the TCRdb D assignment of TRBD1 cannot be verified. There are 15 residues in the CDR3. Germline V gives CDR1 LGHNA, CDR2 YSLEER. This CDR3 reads CASSDRDGGTDTQYF.

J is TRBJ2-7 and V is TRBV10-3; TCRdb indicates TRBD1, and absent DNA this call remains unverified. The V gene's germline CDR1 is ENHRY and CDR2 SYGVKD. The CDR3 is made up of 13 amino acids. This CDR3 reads CAIMTGASYEQYF.

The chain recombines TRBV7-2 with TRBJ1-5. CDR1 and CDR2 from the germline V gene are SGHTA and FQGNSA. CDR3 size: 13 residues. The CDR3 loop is CASSLGRAQPQHF. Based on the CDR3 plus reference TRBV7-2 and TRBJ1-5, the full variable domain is GAGVSQSPSNKVTEKGKDVELRCDPISGHTALYWYRQSLGQGLEFLIYFQGNSAPDKSGLPSDRFSAERTGGSVSTLTIQRTQQEDSAVYLCASSLGRAQPQHFGDGTRLSIL.

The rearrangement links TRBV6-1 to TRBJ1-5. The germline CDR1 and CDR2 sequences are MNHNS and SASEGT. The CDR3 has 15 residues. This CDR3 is CASSDVNNSNQPQHF.

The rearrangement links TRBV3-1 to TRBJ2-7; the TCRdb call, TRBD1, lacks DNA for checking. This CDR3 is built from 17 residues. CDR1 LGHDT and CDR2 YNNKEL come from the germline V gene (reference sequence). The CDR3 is CASSPAHPGTGPYEQYF.